Listed below are T cell receptor beta chains from one sample, sequenced in a study of T-cell reconstitution after alpha-beta-depleted transplantation in children. Using its own MiXCR run on the PCR reads, TCRdb lists one record per CDR3 protein. In the table there are around 300,000 distinct CDR3 sequences, roughly 8.2% of which are singletons. The specimen comprised peripheral blood, sampled 360 days after TCRalphabeta/CD19-depleted stem cell transplant. The receptors derive from a female patient aged 2-9 years who had a stem cell transplant for Fanconi anemia, so the T cells may come from the graft donor. Each CDR3 is given with its conserved first and last residue. Each record gives: V gene, D gene, CDR3 length, J gene, CDR3 protein. The D gene is left open where the match is weak.

V: TRBV29-1
D: -
length: 12
J: TRBJ2-1
CDR3: CSVDEGFNEQFF

V: TRBV27
D: -
length: 15
J: TRBJ2-7
CDR3: CASSLPDGLNYEQYF

V: TRBV5-1
D: TRBD1
length: 16
J: TRBJ2-7
CDR3: CASSLMLTGTGDEQYF

V: TRBV15
D: TRBD2
length: 17
J: TRBJ2-1
CDR3: CATSRDFTTSGNNEQFF

V: TRBV5-1
D: TRBD2
length: 14
J: TRBJ2-2
CDR3: CASGGTTNTGELFF

V: TRBV28
D: -
length: 13
J: TRBJ2-3
CDR3: CASSLGLGDAQYF

V: TRBV12-3/TRBV12-4
D: -
length: 13
J: TRBJ1-2
CDR3: CASSKDPDYGYTF

V: TRBV20-1
D: -
length: 12
J: TRBJ2-7
CDR3: CSAPHIDHEQYF

V: TRBV5-5
D: -
length: 17
J: TRBJ1-2
CDR3: CASSLSQGRANNYGYTF

V: TRBV3-1
D: -
length: 16
J: TRBJ2-1
CDR3: CASSPHPGSSYNEQFF

V: TRBV5-1
D: TRBD1
length: 18
J: TRBJ2-3
CDR3: CASSLAKNRGRSTDTQYF

V: TRBV21-1
D: -
length: 17
J: TRBJ2-7
CDR3: CASSRKRGDRGTYEQYF

V: TRBV12-3/TRBV12-4
D: -
length: 15
J: TRBJ1-1
CDR3: CASSRGSVLNTEAFF

V: TRBV7-9
D: -
length: 13
J: TRBJ1-2
CDR3: CASSQMYLYGYTF

V: TRBV12-3/TRBV12-4
D: -
length: 13
J: TRBJ1-2
CDR3: CASSSRFNYGYTF

V: TRBV20-1
D: TRBD1
length: 13
J: TRBJ1-4
CDR3: CSAKWTGYEKLFF

V: TRBV29-1
D: -
length: 13
J: TRBJ1-1
CDR3: CSVREGLNTEAFF

V: TRBV11-2
D: -
length: 12
J: TRBJ2-2
CDR3: CVLAAMPGELFF

V: TRBV11-3
D: -
length: 13
J: TRBJ2-2
CDR3: CASSTYQGWELFF

V: TRBV7-9
D: -
length: 11
J: TRBJ2-1
CDR3: CASSSPDEQFF

V: TRBV2
D: TRBD2
length: 16
J: TRBJ2-1
CDR3: CASSEAGAGGPNEQFF

V: TRBV7-9
D: TRBD1
length: 16
J: TRBJ2-5
CDR3: CASSSALTGPQETQYF

V: TRBV18
D: TRBD2
length: 14
J: TRBJ2-1
CDR3: CASSPSSGSDEQFF

V: TRBV20-1
D: TRBD2
length: 15
J: TRBJ2-7
CDR3: CSAPISGTLRDEQYF

V: TRBV6-5
D: -
length: 14
J: TRBJ1-2
CDR3: CASSYSPQQHGYTF

V: TRBV7-2
D: -
length: 15
J: TRBJ2-4
CDR3: CASSPRLGKKNIQYF

V: TRBV12-3/TRBV12-4
D: -
length: 14
J: TRBJ2-1
CDR3: CASGSGNRANEQFF

V: TRBV5-1
D: -
length: 14
J: TRBJ1-2
CDR3: CASSSDGPFSGYTF

V: TRBV5-1
D: TRBD2
length: 15
J: TRBJ2-1
CDR3: CASSFGLADSNEQFF

V: TRBV5-6
D: TRBD1
length: 14
J: TRBJ1-2
CDR3: CASRSRGRDYGYTF

V: TRBV12-3/TRBV12-4
D: TRBD1
length: 17
J: TRBJ1-4
CDR3: CASSLGVTGRANEKLFF

V: TRBV5-1
D: -
length: 15
J: TRBJ2-3
CDR3: CASSLNRGATDTQYF

V: TRBV28
D: -
length: 16
J: TRBJ2-1
CDR3: CASIAASGRSYNEQFF

V: TRBV5-1
D: -
length: 15
J: TRBJ2-3
CDR3: CASSLDARRTDTQYF

V: TRBV7-2
D: -
length: 13
J: TRBJ2-7
CDR3: CASSLLYSYEQYF

V: TRBV6-1
D: -
length: 15
J: TRBJ2-6
CDR3: CASNRDASGANVLTF

V: TRBV28
D: -
length: 16
J: TRBJ2-1
CDR3: CASSRSGVPGWNEQFF

V: TRBV6-2/TRBV6-3
D: TRBD1
length: 13
J: TRBJ2-3
CDR3: CASRFTGEYTQYF

V: TRBV20-1
D: TRBD2
length: 16
J: TRBJ2-7
CDR3: CSARDARGRASYEQYF

V: TRBV7-8
D: -
length: 14
J: TRBJ2-3
CDR3: CASSLSGGADTQYF

V: TRBV6-2/TRBV6-3
D: -
length: 13
J: TRBJ2-7
CDR3: CATIDRDTYEQYF

V: TRBV4-3
D: -
length: 13
J: TRBJ1-1
CDR3: CASSPGGRTEAFF

V: TRBV4-2
D: -
length: 13
J: TRBJ2-1
CDR3: CASSQEGVDEQFF

V: TRBV20-1
D: -
length: 15
J: TRBJ2-7
CDR3: CSARDTPGQPYEQYF

V: TRBV29-1
D: TRBD1
length: 12
J: TRBJ1-2
CDR3: CSVTGGEDGYTF

V: TRBV7-9
D: -
length: 14
J: TRBJ2-2
CDR3: CASSLNWDTGELFF

V: TRBV5-1
D: -
length: 17
J: TRBJ2-3
CDR3: CASSFFGGPTSTDTQYF

V: TRBV20-1
D: TRBD1
length: 14
J: TRBJ1-4
CDR3: CSAPDRALNEKLFF

V: TRBV7-6
D: -
length: 13
J: TRBJ2-5
CDR3: CASSWPLDESQYF

V: TRBV12-3/TRBV12-4
D: -
length: 15
J: TRBJ1-2
CDR3: CATYGGWQTNYGYTF

V: TRBV25-1
D: -
length: 11
J: TRBJ1-2
CDR3: CASSDVYGYTF

V: TRBV5-6
D: -
length: 14
J: TRBJ2-1
CDR3: CASSLYGTYNEQFF

V: TRBV29-1
D: -
length: 12
J: TRBJ2-1
CDR3: CSVQKGSNEQFF

V: TRBV18
D: TRBD1
length: 16
J: TRBJ2-7
CDR3: CASSPYTGGAENEQYF

V: TRBV10-3
D: -
length: 17
J: TRBJ2-5
CDR3: CAIRDGAGSDNQETQYF

V: TRBV20-1
D: TRBD1
length: 15
J: TRBJ1-5
CDR3: CSVPRGGNSNQPQHF

V: TRBV29-1
D: TRBD1
length: 12
J: TRBJ2-2
CDR3: CSVPTGAGELFF

V: TRBV7-9
D: -
length: 13
J: TRBJ1-1
CDR3: CASSLLQGGEAFF

V: TRBV5-5
D: -
length: 14
J: TRBJ2-4
CDR3: CASSLRPPLTIQYF